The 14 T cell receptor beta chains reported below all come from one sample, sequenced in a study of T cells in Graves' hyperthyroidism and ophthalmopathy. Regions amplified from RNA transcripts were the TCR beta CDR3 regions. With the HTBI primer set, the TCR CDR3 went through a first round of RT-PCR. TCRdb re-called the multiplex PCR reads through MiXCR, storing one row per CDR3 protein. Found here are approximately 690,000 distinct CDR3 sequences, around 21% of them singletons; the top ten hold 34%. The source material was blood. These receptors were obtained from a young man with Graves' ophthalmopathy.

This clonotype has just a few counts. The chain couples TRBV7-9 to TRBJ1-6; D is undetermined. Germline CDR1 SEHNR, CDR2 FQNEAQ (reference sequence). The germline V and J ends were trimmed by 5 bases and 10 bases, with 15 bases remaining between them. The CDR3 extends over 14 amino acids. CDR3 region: CASSDIGLRSPLHF. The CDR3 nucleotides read TGTGCCAGCAGCGACATCGGGTTAAGATCACCCCTCCACTTT. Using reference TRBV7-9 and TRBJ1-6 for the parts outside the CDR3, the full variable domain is DTGVSQNPRHKITKRGQNVTFRCDPISEHNRLYWYRQTLGQGPEFLTYFQNEAQLEKSRLLSDRFSAERPKGSFSTLEIQRTEQGDSAMYLCASSDIGLRSPLHFGNGTRLTVT.

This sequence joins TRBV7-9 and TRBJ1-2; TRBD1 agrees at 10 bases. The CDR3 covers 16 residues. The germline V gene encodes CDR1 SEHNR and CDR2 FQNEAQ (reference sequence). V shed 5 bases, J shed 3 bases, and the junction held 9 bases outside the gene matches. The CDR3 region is CASSNRDRGGDYGYTF. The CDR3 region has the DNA TGTGCCAGCAGCAACCGGGACAGGGGAGGGGACTATGGCTACACCTTC.

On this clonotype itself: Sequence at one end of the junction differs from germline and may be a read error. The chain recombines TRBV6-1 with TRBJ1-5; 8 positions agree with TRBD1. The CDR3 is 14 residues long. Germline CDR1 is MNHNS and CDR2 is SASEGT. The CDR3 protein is CTSSEAGGNRPQHF. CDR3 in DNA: TGTACCAGCAGTGAAGCAGGGGGCAATCGGCCCCAGCATTTT.

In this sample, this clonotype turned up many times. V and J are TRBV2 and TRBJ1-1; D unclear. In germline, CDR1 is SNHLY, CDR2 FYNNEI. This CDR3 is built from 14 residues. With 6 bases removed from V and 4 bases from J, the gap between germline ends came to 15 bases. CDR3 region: CASRSGQVATEAFF. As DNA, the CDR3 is TGTGCCAGCAGATCGGGTCAAGTGGCCACTGAAGCTTTCTTT.

DNA of the CDR3: TGTGCCAGCAGGTCGGACGGTGACTATGGCTACACCTTC. Its translation is CASRSDGDYGYTF. The chain links TRBV2 to TRBJ1-2, with D unresolved. The V end was cut by 6 bases, the J end by 3 bases, with 11 bases between. Germline CDR1 SNHLY, CDR2 FYNNEI. This CDR3 comprises 13 residues.

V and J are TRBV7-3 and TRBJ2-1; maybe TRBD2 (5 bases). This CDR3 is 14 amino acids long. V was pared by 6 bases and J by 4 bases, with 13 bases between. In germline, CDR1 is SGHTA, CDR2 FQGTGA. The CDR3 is CASSPLGDYNEQFF. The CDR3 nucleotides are TGTGCCAGCAGTCCTCTGGGAGATTACAATGAGCAGTTCTTC.

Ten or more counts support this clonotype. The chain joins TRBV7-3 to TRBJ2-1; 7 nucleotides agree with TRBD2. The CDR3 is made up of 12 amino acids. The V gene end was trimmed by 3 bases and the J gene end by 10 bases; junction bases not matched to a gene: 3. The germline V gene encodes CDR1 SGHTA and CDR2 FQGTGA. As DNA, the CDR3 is TGTGCCAGCAGCTTGATAGCGGGCGAGCAGTTCTTC. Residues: CASSLIAGEQFF.

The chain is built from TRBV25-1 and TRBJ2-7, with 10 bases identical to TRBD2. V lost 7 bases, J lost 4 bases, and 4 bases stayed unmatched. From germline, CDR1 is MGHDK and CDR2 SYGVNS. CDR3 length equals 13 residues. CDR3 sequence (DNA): TGTGCCAGCACAGGGACTAGCGCTTACGAGCAGTACTTC. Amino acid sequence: CASTGTSAYEQYF.

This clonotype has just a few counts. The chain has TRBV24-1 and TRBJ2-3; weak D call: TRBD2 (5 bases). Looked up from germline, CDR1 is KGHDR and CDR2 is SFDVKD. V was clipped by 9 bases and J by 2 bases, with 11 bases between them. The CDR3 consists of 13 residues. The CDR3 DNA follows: TGTGCCACCTCAGTGCGGGCCACAGATACGCAGTATTTT. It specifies CATSVRATDTQYF.

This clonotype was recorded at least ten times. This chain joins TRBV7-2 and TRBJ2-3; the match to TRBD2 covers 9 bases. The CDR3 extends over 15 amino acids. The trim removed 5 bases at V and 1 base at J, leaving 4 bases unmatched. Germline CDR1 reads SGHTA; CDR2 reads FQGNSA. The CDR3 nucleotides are TGTGCCAGCAGCGCCAAGCGGGGGGGCACAGATACGCAGTATTTT. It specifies CASSAKRGGTDTQYF.

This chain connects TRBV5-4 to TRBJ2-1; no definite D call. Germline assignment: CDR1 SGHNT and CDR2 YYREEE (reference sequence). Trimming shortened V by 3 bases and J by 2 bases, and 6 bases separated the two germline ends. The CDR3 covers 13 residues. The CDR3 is CASSSSTYNEQFF. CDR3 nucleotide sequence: TGTGCCAGCAGCTCCAGCACCTACAATGAGCAGTTCTTC.

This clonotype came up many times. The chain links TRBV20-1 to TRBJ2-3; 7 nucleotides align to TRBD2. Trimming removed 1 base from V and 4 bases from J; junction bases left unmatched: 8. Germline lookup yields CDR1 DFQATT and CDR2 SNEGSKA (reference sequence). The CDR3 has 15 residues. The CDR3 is CSARAPGAGADTQYF. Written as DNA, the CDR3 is TGCAGTGCTAGAGCCCCCGGGGCGGGAGCAGATACGCAGTATTTT.

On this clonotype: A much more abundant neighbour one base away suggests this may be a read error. The CDR3, as DNA: TGTGCCAGCAGTCTCCGGACAGATCTTGGAGCTTTCTTT. The encoded protein is CASSLRTDLGAFF. The J gene is TRBJ1-1, the V gene TRBV12-3 or TRBV12-4; perhaps TRBD1 as D (6 bases). The V gene lost 5 bases and the J gene lost 10 bases, with 17 bases spanning the gap. The CDR3 sequence is 13 residues long.

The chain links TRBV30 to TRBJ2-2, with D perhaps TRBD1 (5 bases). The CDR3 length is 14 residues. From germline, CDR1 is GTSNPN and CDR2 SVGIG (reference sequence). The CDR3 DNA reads TGTGCTTCCCAGGGTTTAGTTGCGGCCGGGGAGCTGTTTTTT. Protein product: CASQGLVAAGELFF. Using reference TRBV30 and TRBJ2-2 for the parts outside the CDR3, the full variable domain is SQTIHQWPATLVQPVGSPLSLECTVEGTSNPNLYWYRQAAGRGLQLLFYSVGIGQISSEVPQNLSASRPQDRQFILSSKKLLLSDSGFYLCASQGLVAAGELFFGEGSRLTVL.